The rows below give T cell receptor beta chains drawn from one sample of a study of OX40 agonist ivuxolimab in advanced cancers. Using immunoSEQ multiplex PCR, the repertoire was profiled, and TCRdb retains in-frame clones only, with some absent. The data hold fewer than 85,000 clones, with about 86% observed a single time. This specimen was CD4+ or CD8+ T cells sorted from blood, taken in a trial of the OX40 agonist ivuxolimab. These receptors were collected from an adult with an advanced solid tumor such as melanoma, head and neck, liver or kidney cancer. CDR3s include the opening cysteine and the closing phenylalanine or tryptophan. Each record gives: V gene, CDR3 protein.

v_gene: TRBV2
CDR3aa: CASRPRGHTDTQYF

v_gene: TRBV6-5
CDR3aa: CASSTRGATGELFF

v_gene: TRBV7-2
CDR3aa: CASSLERVRDTQYF

v_gene: TRBV5-1
CDR3aa: CASSSPGSYYNEQFF

v_gene: TRBV10-2
CDR3aa: CASRRQHDDSDTQYF

v_gene: TRBV6-5
CDR3aa: CASSSPGAPLETLYF

v_gene: TRBV1
CDR3aa: CTSSQVPPGATIHTDTQYF

v_gene: TRBV18
CDR3aa: CASSPYAGESTDTQYF

v_gene: TRBV2
CDR3aa: CASIQGWDTGELFF

v_gene: TRBV6-6
CDR3aa: CASRTGEGTGELFF

v_gene: TRBV4-2
CDR3aa: CASSQGTSGTEDTQYF

v_gene: TRBV28
CDR3aa: CASSSLTPGGPHQYSNQPQHF

v_gene: TRBV28
CDR3aa: CATAPSLARFGAALHF

v_gene: TRBV7-2
CDR3aa: CASSLRGTAYF

v_gene: TRBV6-5
CDR3aa: CASSYSSQGETEAFF

v_gene: TRBV27
CDR3aa: CASSPRTANTEAFF

v_gene: TRBV9
CDR3aa: CASSGGFGEATNEKLFF

v_gene: TRBV7-6
CDR3aa: CASSPQAGVAFF

v_gene: TRBV7-2
CDR3aa: CASSLDPHYGYTF

v_gene: TRBV6-6
CDR3aa: CASSYSLSRGHHGYTF

v_gene: TRBV6-1
CDR3aa: CASSGSGNQPQHF

v_gene: TRBV13
CDR3aa: CASSPTGALSEQYF

v_gene: TRBV2
CDR3aa: CASSENGGKNSPLHF

v_gene: TRBV11-1
CDR3aa: CASSFPGTDTQYF

v_gene: TRBV7-6
CDR3aa: CASSLVTGRTGELFF

v_gene: TRBV27
CDR3aa: CASRRNTGPGDNSPLHF

v_gene: TRBV30
CDR3aa: CAWSRSGYEQYF

v_gene: TRBV7-9
CDR3aa: CASSFEDTQYF

v_gene: TRBV23-1
CDR3aa: CASVTTLLTEAFF

v_gene: TRBV6-6
CDR3aa: CASSYSPDSDTQYF

v_gene: TRBV9
CDR3aa: CASSPPPGLSYEQYF

v_gene: TRBV15
CDR3aa: CATSRDGGVLGSYEQYF

v_gene: TRBV5-1
CDR3aa: CASSLAATGGLRTDTQYF

v_gene: TRBV14
CDR3aa: CASSQDLGGTGDTQYF

v_gene: TRBV5-1
CDR3aa: CASSLEGDYGYTF

v_gene: TRBV7-2
CDR3aa: CASSLDAGQETQYF

v_gene: TRBV10-3
CDR3aa: CAIKGLEEKLFF

v_gene: TRBV5-1
CDR3aa: CASSENYGYTF

v_gene: TRBV5-1
CDR3aa: CASSSRSRNTGELFF

v_gene: TRBV7-3
CDR3aa: CASSLNSLPDTQYF

v_gene: TRBV9
CDR3aa: CASSAAGFSPLHF

v_gene: TRBV6-1
CDR3aa: CASSWNDQPQHF

v_gene: TRBV5-4
CDR3aa: CASSQEWGQGHEQYF

v_gene: TRBV6-6
CDR3aa: CASSLTGEVSFTEAFF

v_gene: TRBV28
CDR3aa: CASSPNRRERNTEAFF

v_gene: TRBV6-1
CDR3aa: CASSEGGYEQYF

v_gene: TRBV7-9
CDR3aa: CASSRGGGVGNTIYF

v_gene: TRBV11-2
CDR3aa: CASSFAGTNTGELFF

v_gene: TRBV25-1
CDR3aa: CASSESAVGADNEKLFF

v_gene: TRBV2
CDR3aa: CASSTLAGDQETQYF

v_gene: TRBV5-1
CDR3aa: CASSLDRGKSEAFF

v_gene: TRBV5-1
CDR3aa: CASSLGQAGWDTQYF

v_gene: TRBV19
CDR3aa: CASSMSRVAFF

v_gene: TRBV2
CDR3aa: CASRVDRGGNQPQHF

v_gene: TRBV7-8
CDR3aa: CASSLLLANEQFF

v_gene: TRBV29-1
CDR3aa: CSVGNSYEQYF

v_gene: TRBV7-2
CDR3aa: CASSRQTSQETQYF

v_gene: TRBV7-3
CDR3aa: CASSVGQDKTDTQYF

v_gene: TRBV2
CDR3aa: CASNPDRAANEKLFF

v_gene: TRBV18
CDR3aa: CASSPSRREDAGTQYF